This T cell receptor (beta chain) was obtained from a study of OX40 agonist ivuxolimab in advanced cancers. The overall study: Patients were treated with ivuxolimab, an agonistic anti-OX40 (CD134) antibody. Patients were dosed intravenously with ivuxolimab at 0.01 to 10 mg/kg every 2 weeks. Patients with hepatocellular carcinoma, melanoma, renal cell or head and neck cancer made up the dose-escalation patients.

This clone has a single count. The antigen is undetermined. This table comes from immunoSEQ multiplex PCR, and its TCRdb copy is limited to in-frame clones, with some not included. This sample has some 57,000 clones, with roughly 90% found just once. This CDR3 has 15 residues. V was shortened by 4 bases and J by 4 bases, with 15 bases between the two germline ends. Germline CDR1 is MDHEN and CDR2 is SYDVKM. The study's findings and limits: CD8+ T cells were the subset that, on average, had more expanded clones than CD4+.

The chain links TRBV28 to TRBJ2-3; possible D gene TRBD1, 6 bases. The sample was CD4+ or CD8+ T cells sorted from blood, taken in a trial of the OX40 agonist ivuxolimab. This receptor was taken from an adult with an advanced solid tumor such as melanoma, head and neck, liver or kidney cancer. This CDR3 reads CASSSQGWNPDTQYF. Here the CDR3 DNA reads TGTGCCAGCAGTTCACAGGGATGGAACCCAGATACGCAGTATTTT.